Shown below are 18 T cell receptor beta chains from a single sample sequenced in a study of response to subunit inactivated influenza vaccine (dated by TCRdb to the late 2010s). Receptors were amplified or captured by RT-PCR. Sequenced on an Illumina HiSeq 2500. TCRdb itself trimmed the public reads at Q25 with fastp, ran MiXCR and retained productive beta chains. Rows merge per CDR3 protein into single entries with the most common DNA and genes. This sample lists about 570,000 distinct CDR3 sequences; over 9% were detected once. About 11% of the sample lies in the top ten. The data also belong to a second study, concerning T cells expressing NK-cell markers. The second paper states: 5'RACE template switching, by which a universal primer site and unique molecular identifiers were added, was used to make TCR beta cDNA libraries.

The source material was PBMCs from blood, sampled on the day of vaccination. The receptors shown here come from a man aged 45-60 years who received an inactivated influenza vaccine. Donor details come from another sample of the same person, matched by shared clones.

This clonotype has a handful of counts. V is TRBV4-3 and J is TRBJ2-6; no reliable D call. From germline, CDR1 is LGHNA and CDR2 YSLEER. Trimming cost V 6 bases and J 0 bases, with 15 bases left between them. The CDR3 runs to 17 residues. Here the CDR3 reads CASRKSVGSSGANVLTF. For the CDR3, the DNA is TGCGCCAGCAGAAAGTCGGTAGGAAGCTCTGGGGCCAACGTCCTGACTTTC.

This clonotype has a handful of counts. This sequence joins TRBV20-1 and TRBJ1-2; perhaps TRBD1 as D (5 bases). V was clipped by 3 bases and J by 1 base, with 18 bases between them. The CDR3 is 16 residues long. CDR1 and CDR2 from the germline V gene are DFQATT and SNEGSKA (reference sequence). CDR3: CSARSLGAPSNYGYTF. CDR3 bases: TGCAGTGCTAGGTCACTAGGGGCGCCGAGTAACTATGGCTACACCTTC.

This clonotype occurred a few times. The rearrangement joins TRBV7-9 to TRBJ2-7, with TRBD2 as a possible D gene (5 bases). Germline loops: CDR1 SEHNR, CDR2 FQNEAQ (reference sequence). V was cut by 6 bases and J by 9 bases, with 24 bases left in between. This CDR3 contains 15 residues. CDR3 DNA: TGTGCCAGCAGACCCAGGACGGAGCGGTTTGGTGTGCAGTACTTC. This sequence encodes CASRPRTERFGVQYF.

This rearrangement joins TRBV4-3 to TRBJ2-1, with D hard to call. V was pared by 4 bases and J by 8 bases, with 9 bases between. The CDR3 has 12 amino acids. Per germline, CDR1 LGHNA and CDR2 YSLEER. The CDR3 sequence is CASSRGTYEQFF. In nucleotides, the CDR3 is TGCGCCAGCAGCCGTGGAACCTATGAGCAGTTCTTC.

This clonotype was picked up a small number of times. The chain is built from TRBV4-2 and TRBJ2-5; D uncertain. The V end was cut by 0 bases, the J end by 5 bases, with 13 bases between. The CDR3 sequence is 15 residues long. Germline V CDR1 and CDR2: LGHNA, YNFKEQ. CDR3 sequence reads: CASSQEGIRSETQYF. In nucleotides, the CDR3 is TGTGCCAGCAGCCAAGAAGGGATAAGGTCGGAGACCCAGTACTTC.

J is TRBJ2-2 and V is TRBV7-2; 8 bases are a match to TRBD1. The trim removed 2 bases at V and 7 bases at J, leaving 9 bases unmatched. Germline CDR1 reads SGHTA; CDR2 reads FQGNSA. The CDR3 has 16 amino acids. CDR3 protein: CASSLLRTGRGGELFF. The CDR3 DNA reads as TGTGCCAGCAGCTTACTACGGACAGGGAGAGGCGGGGAGCTGTTTTTT.

The chain joins TRBV7-9 to TRBJ2-7, with 11 bases lining up with TRBD2. With 6 bases clipped from V and 2 bases from J, the junction kept 6 bases outside the gene matches. Per germline, CDR1 SEHNR and CDR2 FQNEAQ (reference sequence). The CDR3 loop spans 15 amino acids. The CDR3 sequence: CASSSMTSGTYEQYF. CDR3 DNA: TGTGCCAGCAGTTCTATGACTAGCGGGACCTACGAGCAGTACTTC. Variable domain in full (rest from reference TRBV7-9 and TRBJ2-7): DTGVSQNPRHKITKRGQNVTFRCDPISEHNRLYWYRQTLGQGPEFLTYFQNEAQLEKSRLLSDRFSAERPKGSFSTLEIQRTEQGDSAMYLCASSSMTSGTYEQYFGPGTRLTVT.

The V call is TRBV30, the J call TRBJ1-1; D gene uncertain. This CDR3 has 12 residues. V lost 2 bases and J lost 1, with 5 bases in between. Germline V gene sequence: CDR1 GTSNPN, CDR2 SVGIG (reference sequence). The CDR3, as DNA: TGTGCCTGGAGTAGGCGGAACACTGAAGCTTTCTTT. Residues: CAWSRRNTEAFF.

This clonotype was detected ten times or more. The chain uses TRBV5-1 and TRBJ2-1; 8 nucleotides align to TRBD1. CDR3 size: 14 residues. Germline V lookup: CDR1 SGHRS, CDR2 YFSETQ. The junction had 5 bases not matched to a gene; V was cut back by 0 bases and J by 9 bases. For the CDR3, the DNA is TGCGCCAGCAGCTTGGGGACAGGGACCACTGAGCAGTTCTTC. Encoded protein: CASSLGTGTTEQFF.

This chain joins TRBV29-1 and TRBJ2-3; no clear D gene. Germline CDR1 is SQVTM and CDR2 is ANQGSEA. The CDR3 has 12 residues. Trimming pared 4 bases from V and 3 bases from J, leaving 8 bases between. CDR3 in DNA: TGCAGCGTTGTTCTGGGGACAGATACGCAGTATTTT. Its protein is CSVVLGTDTQYF.

The chain is built from TRBV20-1 and TRBJ2-1, with D maybe TRBD1 (6 bases). V was cut by 3 bases and J by 6 bases, with 9 bases left in between. The CDR3 spans 12 residues. Germline-derived CDR1 and CDR2 are DFQATT and SNEGSKA (reference sequence). The CDR3 region has the DNA TGCAGTGCTAGTAGGGGGAGCAATGAGCAGTTCTTC. This translates into CSASRGSNEQFF.

V gene TRBV27 combines with J gene TRBJ2-3; D possibly corresponds to TRBD2 (7 bases). Trimming left V 4 bases short and J 0 bases short, with 14 bases between. Germline V gene data show CDR1 as MNHEY and CDR2 as SMNVEV (reference sequence). The CDR3 is 16 amino acids. CDR3 sequence: CASSYRGASSTDTQYF. CDR3 DNA: TGTGCCAGCAGTTACCGGGGGGCCTCTAGCACAGATACGCAGTATTTT.

This clonotype occurred a few times. The chain uses TRBV20-1 and TRBJ2-7, with 7 bases matching TRBD1. The V segment lost 4 bases and the J segment 5 bases; nucleotides outside the gene matches: 5. In germline, CDR1 is DFQATT, CDR2 SNEGSKA (reference sequence). This CDR3 spans 12 amino acids. CDR3 protein: CSAKRQGDEQYF. DNA of the CDR3: TGCAGTGCTAAAAGACAGGGAGACGAGCAGTACTTC.

The table lists this clonotype with a few counts. This chain's CDR3 is CASSTLGQGSGNTIYF. The CDR3, as DNA: TGCGCCAGCAGCACTCTCGGACAGGGCTCTGGAAACACCATATATTTT. The chain employs TRBV5-1 and TRBJ1-3, with TRBD1 matching over 8 bases. With V trimmed by 4 bases and J by 0 bases, 6 bases remained unmatched. This CDR3 is 16 amino acids long. Germline V CDR1 and CDR2: SGHRS, YFSETQ.

At least ten counts were recorded for this clonotype. The chain combines TRBV12-3 or TRBV12-4 with TRBJ2-7; TRBD1 agrees at 11 bases. This CDR3 has 14 residues. V gave up 6 bases and J gave up 3 bases; unmatched junction bases: 4. The CDR3 here is CASRLDRGLYEQYF. DNA for the CDR3: TGTGCCAGCAGACTGGACAGGGGGCTCTACGAGCAGTACTTC.

This clonotype occurred a few times. The J gene is TRBJ2-1, the V gene TRBV20-1; perhaps D is TRBD1 or TRBD2 (7 bases each). This CDR3 region has 18 residues. Trimming left V 4 bases short and J 4 bases short, with 26 bases between. Germline V lookup: CDR1 DFQATT, CDR2 SNEGSKA (reference sequence). The CDR3 here is CSAKNQGEGLLRYNEQFF. Written as DNA, the CDR3 is TGCAGTGCTAAAAATCAGGGGGAGGGACTGCTGAGGTACAATGAGCAGTTCTTC.

Only a few counts were recorded for this clonotype. The chain employs TRBV12-3 or TRBV12-4 and TRBJ2-2; possible D gene TRBD1, 6 bases. The CDR3 totals 14 residues. V was shortened by 5 bases and J by 8 bases, with 15 bases between the two germline ends. CDR3: CASSLNRVSGELFF. Here the CDR3 DNA reads TGTGCCAGCAGTCTGAACAGGGTCTCGGGGGAGCTGTTTTTT.

The V call is TRBV29-1, the J call TRBJ2-4, with a weak D call TRBD2 (6 bases). The CDR3 has 15 residues. The V end lost 0 bases, the J end lost 7 bases, and 16 bases lay between the germline ends. Germline V gives CDR1 SQVTM, CDR2 ANQGSEA. CDR3 loop: CSVEDAGIGPNIQYF. DNA of the CDR3: TGCAGCGTTGAAGATGCGGGGATTGGGCCGAACATTCAGTACTTC.